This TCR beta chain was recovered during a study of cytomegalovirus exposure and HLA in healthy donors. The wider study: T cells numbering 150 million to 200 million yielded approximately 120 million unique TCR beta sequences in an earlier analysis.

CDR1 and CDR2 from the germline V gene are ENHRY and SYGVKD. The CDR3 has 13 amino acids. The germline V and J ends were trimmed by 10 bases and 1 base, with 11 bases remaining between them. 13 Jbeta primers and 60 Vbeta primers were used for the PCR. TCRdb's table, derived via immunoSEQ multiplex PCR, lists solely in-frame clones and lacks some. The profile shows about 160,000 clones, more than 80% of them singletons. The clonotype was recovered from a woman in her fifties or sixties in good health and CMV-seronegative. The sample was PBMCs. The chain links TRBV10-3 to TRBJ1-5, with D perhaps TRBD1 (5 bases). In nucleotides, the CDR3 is TGTGCCAGCGGGGCGGAAAGCAATCAGCCCCAGCATTTT. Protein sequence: CASGAESNQPQHF.